This T cell receptor beta chain was retrieved from a study of T cell repertoires in cytomegalovirus infection. Study-level background: TCR beta signatures that were public indicated CMV infection and matching HLA type. Overall study results and limits: Cumulative frequency of public TCR beta families picked out carriers of CMV plus the relevant HLA.

This clonotype appeared many times. Its antigen is still unknown. TCRdb passed the reads through MiXCR, listing each CDR3 protein once. The sample consists of 250,000 to 300,000 distinct CDR3 sequences, approximately 10% of them appearing once. CDR1 and CDR2 (germline): MDHEN, SYDVKM. V was pared by 6 bases and J by 0 bases, with 15 bases between. The CDR3 consists of 15 residues. The genes are TRBV28 and TRBJ2-7; D is unresolved. This TCR was recovered from a human donor in good health (CMV status not recorded). Some clones in this sample may be carry-over from other donors' samples. Sequenced material: PBMCs. The CDR3 DNA is TGTGCCAGCAGGGTCTCGGGCCAGGCCTCCTACGAGCAGTACTTC. Protein: CASRVSGQASYEQYF.